This T cell receptor (beta chain) was profiled in a study of metastatic and nonmetastatic thyroid tumors. Background on the study: The comparison covered peripheral blood and tumor or nodule tissue in malignant and benign thyroid patients.

Thyroid surgery took place with no prior treatment in any patient. Study-wide results and limits: Relative to benign nodules, malignant thyroid tumors were reportedly characterized by significantly elevated TCR beta diversity in blood and tumor.

CDR1 and CDR2 (germline): SGHTA, FQGNSA. Between the trimmed V and J ends, which lost 0 bases and 8 bases, there was a span of 14 bases. There are 15 residues in the CDR3. Notes on this clone: Its specificity is not known.

Original methodology: Building a distant-metastasis classifier for papillary thyroid cancer drew on CDR3 differences across clinicopathological groups. Via MiXCR, TCRdb re-called the PCR reads. Here the V and J calls rest on TCRdb's processing, not on the authors' analysis. This table has 15,000 or so clones, around 36% appearing once. The material sequenced was tumor tissue. The chain couples TRBV7-2 to TRBJ2-1; either TRBD1 or TRBD2 may supply D (6 bases each). The receptor was derived from a female donor with papillary thyroid cancer or a benign thyroid nodule (not recorded which). Some clones in this sample may be carry-over from other donors' samples. The CDR3 region has the DNA TGTGCCAGCAGCTTAGCGCGGTACGGGGGCGATGAGCAGTTCTTC. As protein: CASSLARYGGDEQFF.